This T cell receptor beta chain was recovered during a study of T cells in Graves' hyperthyroidism and ophthalmopathy. On the study more broadly: The authors collected peripheral blood at initial diagnosis, before any treatment.

This CDR3 has 16 amino acids. V shed 7 bases, J shed 4 bases, and the junction held 13 bases outside the gene matches. This clonotype was found many times. RNA transcripts provided the source from which TCR beta CDR3 regions were amplified. The primer set for the first-round RT-PCR of the TCR CDR3 was HTBI. TCRdb reprocessed the multiplex PCR reads with MiXCR, giving one entry per CDR3 protein. Among around 520,000 distinct CDR3 sequences listed, 13% to 15% were seen once. The clonotype originates from a young woman with Graves' hyperthyroidism. V is TRBV12-3 or TRBV12-4 and J is TRBJ2-1; TRBD2 matches 7 bases. Sequencing used blood. CDR3: CASTSWASGVYNEQFF. The CDR3 nucleotides read TGTGCCAGCACCTCCTGGGCTAGCGGAGTTTACAATGAGCAGTTCTTC.